These T cell receptor beta chains were read from a single sample in a study of blood T cell repertoires in COVID-19. The assay was immunoSEQ multiplex PCR, and TCRdb's table has in-frame clones only and misses some. The sample includes 65,000 to 90,000 clones, 80% to 90% of them seen just once. What was sequenced was peripheral blood. The receptor set was obtained from a man aged 50 to 60 with acute or convalescent COVID-19. CDR3s include the opening cysteine and the closing phenylalanine or tryptophan. D genes are given only for firm matches. The size entry is marked missing in some rows and otherwise reads once, few, many or a size class.

abundance,v_gene,d_gene,j_gene,CDR3nt,CDR3aa
NA,TRBV9,TRBD1,TRBJ2-1,TGTGCCAGCACACGGACAGGGGAGCAGTTCTTC,CASTRTGEQFF
NA,TRBV6-5,NA,TRBJ1-1,TGTGCCAGCAGTTACTCCCAGTGGACTGAAGCTTTCTTT,CASSYSQWTEAFF
NA,TRBV6-2/TRBV6-3,TRBD2,TRBJ2-3,TGTGCCAGCAGTTTTCTAGCGGGGGGGCCAGATACGCAGTATTTT,CASSFLAGGPDTQYF
once,TRBV6-5,NA,TRBJ1-2,TGTGCCACCCTCGAGGGGGTCCATGGCTACACCTTC,CATLEGVHGYTF
NA,TRBV3-1/TRBV3-2,TRBD2,TRBJ2-5,TGTGCCAGCAGCCAGAGGCGAGGGACTAGCGGACTCCAAGAGACCCAGTACTTC,CASSQRRGTSGLQETQYF
NA,TRBV29-1,NA,TRBJ1-3,TGCAGCGTGAGCTCTGGACAGCCAGTGGACGGAAACACCATATATTTT,CSVSSGQPVDGNTIYF
NA,TRBV7-3,TRBD2,TRBJ2-2,TGTGCCAGCAGCCCACGACTAGCGGGCACCGGGGAGCTGTTTTTT,CASSPRLAGTGELFF
NA,TRBV19,NA,TRBJ1-1,TGTGCCAGTAGGGCGGTCAGTCCGCCTGACACTGAAGCTTTCTTT,CASRAVSPPDTEAFF
NA,TRBV28,TRBD1,TRBJ1-3,TGTGCCAGCAGTTCCCCCCTCGGACAGGTCGAAGGCACTGGAAACACCATATATTTT,CASSSPLGQVEGTGNTIYF
NA,TRBV30,TRBD1,TRBJ1-4,TGTGCCTGGAGTGGACAGGGGGGAGTTGGTGAAAAACTGTTTTTT,CAWSGQGGVGEKLFF
NA,TRBV5-1,NA,TRBJ1-2,TGCGCCAGCAGCTTGGGTCAGGGATCGTATGGCTACACCTTC,CASSLGQGSYGYTF
NA,TRBV28,TRBD1,TRBJ1-5,TGTGCCAGCAGTTTCGCGGGGACAGCGGGAGCCAACAGCAATCAGCCCCAGCATTTT,CASSFAGTAGANSNQPQHF
NA,TRBV30,TRBD2,TRBJ2-1,TGTGCCTGGAACCCCGGGACTAGCAGCGATGAGCAGTTCTTC,CAWNPGTSSDEQFF
few,TRBV7-8,NA,TRBJ2-3,TGTGCCAGCAGCTTAGTAACACTAACAGATACGCAGTATTTT,CASSLVTLTDTQYF
NA,TRBV6-4,NA,TRBJ2-2,TGTGCCAGCAGCGGGGACTTGAACACCGGGGAGCTGTTTTTT,CASSGDLNTGELFF
many,TRBV28,NA,TRBJ1-5,TGTGCCAGCAGTTTGGATCGGGGGGCTGGAGATCAGCCCCAGCATTTT,CASSLDRGAGDQPQHF
once,TRBV2,TRBD2,TRBJ2-2,TGTGCCAGCAGGATAAGGCGAACTAGCGGGGGCCGGAACACCGGGGAGCTGTTTTTT,CASRIRRTSGGRNTGELFF
few,TRBV7-9,NA,TRBJ1-1,TGTGCCAGCAGCTTTATACGGACTGAAGCTTTCTTT,CASSFIRTEAFF
NA,TRBV21-1,NA,TRBJ1-2,TGTGCCAGCAGCCCAAGGAGGATTTCGGGCTACACCTTC,CASSPRRISGYTF
NA,TRBV6-1,NA,TRBJ1-5,TGTGCCAGCAGTGCCCGAGGGTTTCTCTCCTCTGGCAATCAGCCCCAGCATTTT,CASSARGFLSSGNQPQHF
NA,TRBV7-8,NA,TRBJ1-5,TGTGCCAGCAGCTTAGGACAGAGAAATCAGCCCCAGCATTTT,CASSLGQRNQPQHF
NA,TRBV5-4,NA,TRBJ1-2,TGTGCCAGCAGCTTGGAGCCGGGTGAGGTATATGGCTACACCTTC,CASSLEPGEVYGYTF
NA,TRBV7-8,NA,TRBJ1-4,TGTGCCAGCAGCTCAGGGACAACAACTAATGAAAAACTGTTTTTT,CASSSGTTTNEKLFF
NA,TRBV7-6,TRBD1,TRBJ1-1,TGTGCCAGCAGCTTAGTGGCAGGGGGCATTAGGAACACTGAAGCTTTCTTT,CASSLVAGGIRNTEAFF
NA,TRBV6-5,TRBD1,TRBJ2-2,TGTGCCAGCAGCAGACAGGGCAGGAACACCGGGGAGCTGTTTTTT,CASSRQGRNTGELFF
NA,TRBV19,TRBD1,TRBJ1-1,TGTGCCAGTAGGAATCAGGGGGGCACTGAAGCTTTCTTT,CASRNQGGTEAFF
NA,TRBV5-1,TRBD2,TRBJ2-7,TGCGCCAGCAGCTACGCTGGCCAGCGGGGGGGCTCTTACGAGCAGTACTTC,CASSYAGQRGGSYEQYF
NA,TRBV3-1/TRBV3-2,TRBD1,TRBJ1-2,TGTGCCAGCAGCCAAGGGGCAGGGGGGAACTATGGCTACACCTTC,CASSQGAGGNYGYTF
few,TRBV30,NA,TRBJ1-2,TGTGCCTGGAGGTACACGGGGGCTAACTATGGCTACACCTTC,CAWRYTGANYGYTF
NA,TRBV7-6,TRBD1,TRBJ2-3,TGTGCCAGCAGCTTACGGGACACCCGACAGGGGACAGATACGCAGTATTTT,CASSLRDTRQGTDTQYF
NA,TRBV18,NA,TRBJ1-2,TGTGCCAGCCCGACAGCAGACGGCTATGGCTACACCTTC,CASPTADGYGYTF